This TCR beta chain was retrieved from a study of T cell repertoires in cytomegalovirus infection. In the study overall: Carrying CMV and the relevant HLA type showed in public TCR beta signatures.

Study-wide results and limits: CMV-specific HLA-C-restricted TCR beta clonotypes dominated the ex vivo response. CMV carriers having the relevant HLA were flagged by cumulative public TCR beta family frequency.

MiXCR, run by TCRdb on the reads, gives a single entry per CDR3 protein. The table has roughly 320,000 distinct CDR3 sequences, around 9.1% seen once. On this clonotype: As yet, its antigen is unknown. A clone one base away is much larger, so this may be a read error.

Germline V gene sequence: CDR1 ENHRY, CDR2 SYGVKD. The CDR3 runs 16 residues. Sequencing was carried out using PBMCs. The clonotype originates from a human donor in good health (CMV status not recorded). Some clones in this sample may be carry-over from other donors' samples. The V gene is TRBV10-3, the J gene TRBJ2-7; 8 bases are shared with TRBD2. CDR3 coding DNA: TGTGCCATCAGTGAGGTTAGCGGGGCCCGGGCCTACGAGCGGTACTTC. It yields the protein CAISEVSGARAYERYF.